The rows below give T cell receptor beta chains drawn from one sample of a study of T cell responses to AZD1222 COVID-19 vaccine. The repertoire was sequenced with immunoSEQ multiplex PCR; TCRdb's copy has only in-frame clones and lacks some. The sample shows some 120,000 clones, about nine tenths of them seen only once. Specimen: peripheral blood, collected on day 0 of AZD1222 vaccination. Receptors were obtained from an adult in good health. Each CDR3 is given with its conserved first and last residue. The D gene is left open where the match is weak. Only some rows state a clone size, as once, few, many or a class for expanded clones.

j_call: TRBJ1-2
d_call: .
clone_size: .
v_call: TRBV27
cdr3_aa: CASSLLGGGKNGYTF
cdr3_nt: TGTGCCAGCAGTTTATTGGGAGGGGGTAAGAATGGCTACACCTTC

j_call: TRBJ1-6
d_call: .
clone_size: .
v_call: TRBV5-1
cdr3_aa: CASSLSSPMSSYNSPLHF
cdr3_nt: TGCGCCAGCAGCCTATCCTCCCCGATGAGCTCCTATAATTCACCCCTCCACTTT

j_call: TRBJ1-6
d_call: .
clone_size: .
v_call: TRBV11-2
cdr3_aa: CASSKDGSYNSPLHF
cdr3_nt: TGTGCCAGCAGCAAGGACGGCTCCTATAATTCACCCCTCCACTTT

j_call: TRBJ2-3
d_call: TRBD2
clone_size: .
v_call: TRBV6-6
cdr3_aa: CASIMTSGTDTQYF
cdr3_nt: TGTGCCAGCATTATGACTAGCGGCACAGATACGCAGTATTTT

j_call: TRBJ1-3
d_call: .
clone_size: once
v_call: TRBV7-6
cdr3_aa: CASSLETENAGNTIYF
cdr3_nt: TGTGCCAGCAGCTTAGAGACGGAGAATGCTGGAAACACCATATATTTT

j_call: TRBJ1-1
d_call: .
clone_size: .
v_call: TRBV5-1
cdr3_aa: CASKGETEAFF
cdr3_nt: TGCGCCTCTAAAGGAGAGACTGAAGCTTTCTTT

j_call: TRBJ2-7
d_call: .
clone_size: .
v_call: TRBV7-2
cdr3_aa: CASSLTAGHTYEQYF
cdr3_nt: TGTGCCAGCAGCTTAACGGCGGGACACACCTACGAGCAGTACTTC

j_call: TRBJ2-5
d_call: TRBD1
clone_size: .
v_call: TRBV11-2
cdr3_aa: CASSRDRGQETQYF
cdr3_nt: TGTGCCAGCAGCCGGGACAGGGGCCAAGAGACCCAGTACTTC

j_call: TRBJ1-2
d_call: TRBD1
clone_size: .
v_call: TRBV28
cdr3_aa: CASSSGQRVRGYTF
cdr3_nt: TGTGCCAGCAGCTCGGGACAGCGGGTTCGTGGCTACACCTTC

j_call: TRBJ1-3
d_call: .
clone_size: .
v_call: TRBV6-2/TRBV6-3
cdr3_aa: CASSYKVSGNTIYF
cdr3_nt: TGTGCCAGCAGTTACAAGGTTTCTGGAAACACCATATATTTT

j_call: TRBJ2-4
d_call: .
clone_size: once
v_call: TRBV28
cdr3_aa: CASSLLAVSTKNIQYF
cdr3_nt: TGTGCCAGCAGTTTACTGGCAGTCAGCACCAAAAACATTCAGTACTTC

j_call: TRBJ1-5
d_call: TRBD1
clone_size: .
v_call: TRBV18
cdr3_aa: CASSPGTGLYSNQPQHF
cdr3_nt: TGTGCCAGCTCACCAGGGACAGGGCTTTATAGCAATCAGCCCCAGCATTTT

j_call: TRBJ1-3
d_call: TRBD1
clone_size: .
v_call: TRBV12-5
cdr3_aa: CASGTGAGNTIYF
cdr3_nt: TGTGCTAGTGGTACAGGGGCTGGAAACACCATATATTTT

j_call: TRBJ1-2
d_call: .
clone_size: .
v_call: TRBV6-5
cdr3_aa: CASSGGQRYTF
cdr3_nt: TGTGCCAGCAGCGGTGGACAACGCTACACCTTC

j_call: TRBJ2-3
d_call: .
clone_size: .
v_call: TRBV11-3
cdr3_aa: CASSPTWAGGTDTQYF
cdr3_nt: TGTGCCAGCAGCCCCACCTGGGCAGGGGGCACAGATACGCAGTATTTT

j_call: TRBJ1-5
d_call: TRBD1
clone_size: .
v_call: TRBV7-2
cdr3_aa: CASSLLPSAGGQPQHF
cdr3_nt: TGTGCCAGCAGCCTCCTCCCGTCGGCAGGGGGACAGCCCCAGCATTTT

j_call: TRBJ1-1
d_call: TRBD1
clone_size: .
v_call: TRBV28
cdr3_aa: CASSPSTGETEAFF
cdr3_nt: TGTGCCAGCAGTCCGTCGACAGGGGAAACTGAAGCTTTCTTT

j_call: TRBJ1-1
d_call: TRBD1
clone_size: once
v_call: TRBV6-1
cdr3_aa: CASSESGGGTEAFF
cdr3_nt: TGTGCCAGCAGTGAATCAGGGGGAGGGACTGAAGCTTTCTTT

j_call: TRBJ2-3
d_call: .
clone_size: .
v_call: TRBV4-3
cdr3_aa: CASSPLAPSTDTQYF
cdr3_nt: TGCGCCAGCAGCCCCCTAGCACCTAGCACAGATACGCAGTATTTT

j_call: TRBJ2-2
d_call: TRBD2
clone_size: .
v_call: TRBV5-5
cdr3_aa: CASSLLGRVNTGELFF
cdr3_nt: TGTGCCAGCAGCTTGCTCGGGAGGGTGAACACCGGGGAGCTGTTTTTT

j_call: TRBJ2-1
d_call: TRBD2
clone_size: .
v_call: TRBV6-2/TRBV6-3
cdr3_aa: CASSYSSSGSIRQFF
cdr3_nt: TGTGCCAGCAGTTATAGTTCTAGCGGGAGTATTAGGCAGTTCTTC

j_call: TRBJ2-1
d_call: TRBD1
clone_size: few
v_call: TRBV7-2
cdr3_aa: CASSMPGQWEEQFF
cdr3_nt: TGTGCCAGCAGCATGCCGGGACAGTGGGAAGAGCAGTTCTTC

j_call: TRBJ2-6
d_call: .
clone_size: .
v_call: TRBV5-1
cdr3_aa: CASSLAWADLTGANVLTF
cdr3_nt: TGCGCCAGCAGCTTGGCCTGGGCGGATCTTACAGGGGCCAACGTCCTGACTTTC

j_call: TRBJ2-7
d_call: TRBD2
clone_size: .
v_call: TRBV7-3
cdr3_aa: CASSWTSGSYEQYF
cdr3_nt: TGTGCCAGCAGCTGGACTAGCGGCTCCTACGAGCAGTACTTC

j_call: TRBJ1-5
d_call: TRBD1
clone_size: many
v_call: TRBV10-3
cdr3_aa: CAISDTGGSNQPQHF
cdr3_nt: TGTGCCATCAGTGATACAGGGGGTAGCAATCAGCCCCAGCATTTT

j_call: TRBJ2-7
d_call: .
clone_size: .
v_call: TRBV6-4
cdr3_aa: CASSVIYEQYF
cdr3_nt: TGTGCCAGCAGTGTAATCTACGAGCAGTACTTC

j_call: TRBJ2-7
d_call: .
clone_size: .
v_call: TRBV13
cdr3_aa: CASSPPSGLRSYEQYF
cdr3_nt: TGTGCCAGCAGCCCCCCCAGCGGACTCCGTTCCTACGAGCAGTACTTC

j_call: TRBJ1-1
d_call: TRBD1
clone_size: once
v_call: TRBV6-1
cdr3_aa: CASSEQALGGTGAEAFF
cdr3_nt: TGTGCCAGCAGCGAACAGGCTCTAGGAGGGACAGGCGCTGAAGCTTTCTTT

j_call: TRBJ2-5
d_call: TRBD1
clone_size: .
v_call: TRBV27
cdr3_aa: CASSLRDRGWETQYF
cdr3_nt: TGTGCCAGCAGTCTGAGGGACAGGGGATGGGAGACCCAGTACTTC

j_call: TRBJ2-3
d_call: TRBD2
clone_size: .
v_call: TRBV5-1
cdr3_aa: CASSYGGTSGHTDTQYF
cdr3_nt: TGCGCCAGCAGCTATGGGGGGACTAGCGGTCACACAGATACGCAGTATTTT

j_call: TRBJ1-1
d_call: .
clone_size: .
v_call: TRBV30
cdr3_aa: CAWSVLGPEAFF
cdr3_nt: TGTGCCTGGAGTGTATTGGGGCCTGAAGCTTTCTTT

j_call: TRBJ1-5
d_call: .
clone_size: once
v_call: TRBV19
cdr3_aa: CASTDWGSNQPQHF
cdr3_nt: TGTGCCAGTACCGACTGGGGTAGCAATCAGCCCCAGCATTTT

j_call: TRBJ1-4
d_call: TRBD1
clone_size: .
v_call: TRBV29-1
cdr3_aa: CSVAGQGDEKLFF
cdr3_nt: TGCAGCGTTGCGGGACAGGGGGATGAAAAACTGTTTTTT

j_call: TRBJ2-7
d_call: .
clone_size: .
v_call: TRBV4-3
cdr3_aa: CASSLLGGQSYEQYF
cdr3_nt: TGCGCCAGCAGCCTCCTCGGGGGACAGTCCTACGAGCAGTACTTC

j_call: TRBJ2-2
d_call: .
clone_size: .
v_call: TRBV5-4
cdr3_aa: CASSLVWAPGELFF
cdr3_nt: TGTGCCAGCAGCTTGGTTTGGGCCCCCGGGGAGCTGTTTTTT

j_call: TRBJ1-5
d_call: .
clone_size: .
v_call: TRBV7-2
cdr3_aa: CASSFGGPPQPQHF
cdr3_nt: TGTGCCAGCAGCTTCGGGGGCCCCCCTCAGCCCCAGCATTTT

j_call: TRBJ2-1
d_call: .
clone_size: once
v_call: TRBV3-1/TRBV3-2
cdr3_aa: CASSPQGRGWNEQFF
cdr3_nt: TGTGCCAGCAGCCCGCAGGGTAGGGGGTGGAATGAGCAGTTCTTC

j_call: TRBJ2-1
d_call: .
clone_size: .
v_call: TRBV5-1
cdr3_aa: CASSFVNEQFF
cdr3_nt: TGCGCCAGCAGTTTTGTAAATGAGCAGTTCTTC

j_call: TRBJ2-2
d_call: .
clone_size: .
v_call: TRBV24-1
cdr3_aa: CATSDPDRLFF
cdr3_nt: TGTGCCACCAGTGATCCAGACAGGCTCTTTTTT

j_call: TRBJ2-5
d_call: TRBD2
clone_size: .
v_call: TRBV6-5
cdr3_aa: CATRLAGGETQYF
cdr3_nt: TGTGCCACCCGACTAGCGGGGGGGGAGACCCAGTACTTC

j_call: TRBJ1-1
d_call: TRBD1
clone_size: .
v_call: TRBV4-2
cdr3_aa: CASSQRQGSATEAFF
cdr3_nt: TGTGCCAGCAGCCAAAGACAGGGGAGCGCCACTGAAGCTTTCTTT

j_call: TRBJ2-7
d_call: .
clone_size: .
v_call: TRBV6-5
cdr3_aa: CASTRTRGYEQYF
cdr3_nt: TGTGCCAGCACCAGAACCCGGGGGTACGAGCAGTACTTC